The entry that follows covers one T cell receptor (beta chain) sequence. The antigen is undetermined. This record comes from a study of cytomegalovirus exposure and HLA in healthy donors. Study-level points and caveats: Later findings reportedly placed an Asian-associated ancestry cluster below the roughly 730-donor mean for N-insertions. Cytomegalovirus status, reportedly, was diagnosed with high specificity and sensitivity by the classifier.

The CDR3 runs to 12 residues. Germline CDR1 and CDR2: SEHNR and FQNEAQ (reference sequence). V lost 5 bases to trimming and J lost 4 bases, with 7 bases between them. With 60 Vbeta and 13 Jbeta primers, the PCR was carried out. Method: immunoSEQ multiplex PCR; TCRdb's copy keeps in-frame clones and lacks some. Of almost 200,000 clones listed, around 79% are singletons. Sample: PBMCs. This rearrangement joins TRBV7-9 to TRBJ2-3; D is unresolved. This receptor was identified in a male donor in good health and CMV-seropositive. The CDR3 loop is CASSPRADTQYF. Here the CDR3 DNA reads TGTGCCAGCAGCCCCCGTGCAGATACGCAGTATTTT.